In this sample, the clone carrying this T cell receptor beta chain turned up many times. What it binds is not known. Germline V gene data show CDR1 as ENHRY and CDR2 as SYGVKD. V was clipped by 6 bases and J by 4 bases, with 10 bases between them. This CDR3 is 12 amino acids long. The sample originates from a study of T-cell reconstitution after alpha-beta-depleted transplantation in children. Findings and caveats of the study: Recipient T cells and thymic progenitors that survived were the source of the high TCRbeta diversity seen at day 60 in some patients. As was reported, about two months after transplant, alpha-beta T cells came from several hundred expanded graft clones. Most T-cell counts and diversity one year after the transplant came from T cells that were newly produced.

Using unique molecular identifiers, the investigators prepared the TCRbeta library. TCRdb called the PCR reads again in MiXCR, with one record for every CDR3 protein. The data hold some 50,000 distinct CDR3 sequences, with approximately 9.2% observed a single time. Source: PBMCs, mostly from graft donor cells, taken 60 days after TCRalphabeta/CD19-depleted stem cell transplant. The V and J genes are TRBV10-3 and TRBJ2-7; D remains ambiguous. The clonotype originates from a male patient aged 2 to 10 who had a stem cell transplant for chronic granulomatous disease, so the T cells may come from the graft donor. The CDR3, as DNA: TGTGCCATCAGCGCGGACGCATACGAGCAGTACTTC. Amino acid sequence: CAISADAYEQYF.